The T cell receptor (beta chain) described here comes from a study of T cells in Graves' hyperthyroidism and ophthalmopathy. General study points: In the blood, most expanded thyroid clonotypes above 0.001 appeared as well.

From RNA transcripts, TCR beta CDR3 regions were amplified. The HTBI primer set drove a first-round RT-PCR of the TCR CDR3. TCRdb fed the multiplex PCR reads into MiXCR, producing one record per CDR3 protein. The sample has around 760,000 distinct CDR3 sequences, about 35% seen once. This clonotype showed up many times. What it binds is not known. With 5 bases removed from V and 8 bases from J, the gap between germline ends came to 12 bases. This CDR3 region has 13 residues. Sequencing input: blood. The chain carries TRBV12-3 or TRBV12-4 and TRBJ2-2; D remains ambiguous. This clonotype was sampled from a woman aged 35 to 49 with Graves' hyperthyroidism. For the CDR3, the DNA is TGTGCCAGCAGTGCTCCTTACAATGGGGAGCTGTTTTTT. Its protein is CASSAPYNGELFF.